This note documents a single TCR beta chain sequence. The antigen remains unidentified. This sample is drawn from a study of T cells in Graves' hyperthyroidism and ophthalmopathy. Broader study findings: In blood, most of the thyroid clonotypes expanded above 0.001 were also present.

RNA transcripts provided the source from which TCR beta CDR3 regions were amplified. The HTBI primer set was used in a first-round RT-PCR of the TCR CDR3. TCRdb re-called the multiplex PCR reads through MiXCR, storing one row per CDR3 protein. Here the sample spans roughly 580,000 distinct CDR3 sequences, approximately 15% being singletons. The receptor comes from a woman in her 30s with Graves' hyperthyroidism that later progressed to Graves' ophthalmopathy. Material: blood.

CDR3 nucleotides: TGCAGTGCTAGTGTATTAGGAGGGTACACCGGGGAGCTGTTTTTT. It translates to CSASVLGGYTGELFF. The genes are TRBV20-1 and TRBJ2-2; D is possibly TRBD2 (6 bases). The germline V gene encodes CDR1 DFQATT and CDR2 SNEGSKA (reference sequence). Trimming removed 3 bases at V and 3 bases at J, with 14 bases between. The CDR3 has 15 residues.